This TCR beta chain was captured in a study of shared clonotypes between healthy human individuals. Study-level findings and limits: Non-shared clonotypes displayed generation probabilities falling below those of clonotypes present in all four donors. The expectation was that sequencing depth would affect clonotype sharing among donors.

In germline, CDR1 is SGHRS, CDR2 YFSETQ. This CDR3 has 15 residues. The V gene lost 7 bases and the J gene lost 1 base, with 17 bases spanning the gap. Data came from immunoSEQ multiplex PCR; TCRdb stores just in-frame clones and leaves some out. The sample consists of 2 million to 3 million clones, approximately 90% of them appearing once. As for this clone: The antigen remains undetermined. The sample holds other DNA sequences that translate to the same CDR3.

This sequence originates from a man between 18 and 29 years old in good health. This chain connects TRBV5-1 to TRBJ1-1; D may be TRBD1 (5 bases). The sequenced material came from naive CD4+ T cells sorted from blood. As for subset: CD45RA+ positively selected. The CDR3 DNA sequence: TGCGCCAGCTCCCTTGGGGGGAGTAAGAACACTGAAGCTTTCTTT. Its translation is CASSLGGSKNTEAFF.